This T cell receptor beta chain was retrieved from a study of blood T cell repertoires in COVID-19. Study background: T cells, B-cell-depleted T cells, or PBMCs provided the cDNA or gDNA that served as material.

This table comes from immunoSEQ multiplex PCR, and its TCRdb copy is limited to in-frame clones, with some not included. The data contain 75,000 to 95,000 clones, about 87% of them singletons. This CDR3 spans 15 amino acids. Germline assignment: CDR1 LNHDA and CDR2 SQIVND (reference sequence). The ends were cut back, 3 bases at V and 9 bases at J, with 19 bases in the middle. This TCR was recovered from a man aged 50 to 60 with active COVID-19. The sequencing input was peripheral blood. The V call is TRBV19, the J call TRBJ2-3, with D maybe TRBD1 (5 bases). CDR3 nucleotides: TGTGCCAGTAGTATTGACCGATCACGGCAGGGCACGCAGTATTTT. As protein: CASSIDRSRQGTQYF.